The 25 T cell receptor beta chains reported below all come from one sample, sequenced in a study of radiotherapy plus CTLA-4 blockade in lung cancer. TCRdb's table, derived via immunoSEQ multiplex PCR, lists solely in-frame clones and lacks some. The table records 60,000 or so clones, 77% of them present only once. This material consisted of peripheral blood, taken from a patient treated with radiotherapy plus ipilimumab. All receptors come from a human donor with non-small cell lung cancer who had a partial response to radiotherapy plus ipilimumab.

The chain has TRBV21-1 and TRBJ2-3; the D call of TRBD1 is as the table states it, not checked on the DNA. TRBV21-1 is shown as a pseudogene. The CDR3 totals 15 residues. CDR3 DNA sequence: TGTGCCAGCAACGCGGGACAGGTTAGCACAGATACGCAGTATTTT. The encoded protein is CASNAGQVSTDTQYF.

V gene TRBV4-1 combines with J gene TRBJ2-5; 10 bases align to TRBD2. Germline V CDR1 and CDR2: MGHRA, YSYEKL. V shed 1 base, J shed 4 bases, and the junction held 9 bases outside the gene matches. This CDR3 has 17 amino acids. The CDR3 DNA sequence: TGCGCCAGCAGCCAAGGTGACAGCGGGGGGGCAGGAGAGACCCAGTACTTC. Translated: CASSQGDSGGAGETQYF.

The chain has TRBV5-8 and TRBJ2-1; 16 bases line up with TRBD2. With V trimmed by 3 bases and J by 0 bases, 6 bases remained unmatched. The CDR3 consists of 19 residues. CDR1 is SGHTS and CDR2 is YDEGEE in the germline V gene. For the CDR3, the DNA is TGTGCCAGCAGCTCCTTGGGACTAGCGGGGGGGCTCTCCTACAATGAGCAGTTCTTC. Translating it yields CASSSLGLAGGLSYNEQFF.

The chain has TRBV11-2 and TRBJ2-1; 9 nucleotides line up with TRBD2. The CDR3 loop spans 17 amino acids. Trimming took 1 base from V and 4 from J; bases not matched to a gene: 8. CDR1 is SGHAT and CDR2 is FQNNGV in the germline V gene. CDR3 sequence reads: CASSLGSAGGPYNEQFF. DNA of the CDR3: TGTGCCAGCAGCTTAGGATCGGCGGGGGGGCCTTACAATGAGCAGTTCTTC.

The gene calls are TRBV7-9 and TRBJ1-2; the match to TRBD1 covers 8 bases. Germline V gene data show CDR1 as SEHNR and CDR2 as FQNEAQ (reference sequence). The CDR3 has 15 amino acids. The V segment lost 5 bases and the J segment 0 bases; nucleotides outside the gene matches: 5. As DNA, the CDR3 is TGTGCCAGCAGCCCCGGACAGGGTTCTAACTATGGCTACACCTTC. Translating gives CASSPGQGSNYGYTF.

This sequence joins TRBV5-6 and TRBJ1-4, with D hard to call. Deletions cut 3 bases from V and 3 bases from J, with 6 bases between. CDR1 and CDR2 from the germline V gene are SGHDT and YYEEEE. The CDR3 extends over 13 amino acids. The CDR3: CASSSQSNEKLFF. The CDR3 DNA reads TGTGCCAGCAGCTCCCAATCTAATGAAAAACTGTTTTTT.

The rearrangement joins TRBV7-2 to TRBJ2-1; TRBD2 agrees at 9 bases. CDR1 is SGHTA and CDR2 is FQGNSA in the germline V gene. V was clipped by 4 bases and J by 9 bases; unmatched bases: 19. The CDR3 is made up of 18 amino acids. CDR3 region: CASSSPRAGGVLGGEQFF. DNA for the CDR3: TGTGCCAGCAGCTCCCCTAGAGCGGGGGGAGTGCTGGGCGGTGAGCAGTTCTTC.

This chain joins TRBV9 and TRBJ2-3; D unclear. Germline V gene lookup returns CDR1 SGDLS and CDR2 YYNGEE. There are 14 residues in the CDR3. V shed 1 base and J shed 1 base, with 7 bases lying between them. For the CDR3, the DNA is TGTGCCAGCAGCGTATCGCCGGGCACAGATACGCAGTATTTT. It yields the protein CASSVSPGTDTQYF.

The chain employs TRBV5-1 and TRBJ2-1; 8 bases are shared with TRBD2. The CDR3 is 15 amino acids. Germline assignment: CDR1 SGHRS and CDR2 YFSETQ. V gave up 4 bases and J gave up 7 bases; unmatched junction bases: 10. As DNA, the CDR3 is TGCGCCAGCAGCACCTTCCGGGGGGGCCGGAATGAGCAGTTCTTC. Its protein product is CASSTFRGGRNEQFF.

The CDR3 region is CASRGDRGTQPQHF. The CDR3, as DNA: TGTGCCAGCAGGGGGGACAGGGGGACCCAGCCCCAGCATTTT. V is TRBV27 and J is TRBJ1-5; 11 nucleotides align to TRBD1. The CDR3 is 14 amino acids. CDR1 MNHEY and CDR2 SMNVEV come from the germline V gene (reference sequence). V shed 6 bases and J 7 bases; nucleotides not matched to a gene: 5.

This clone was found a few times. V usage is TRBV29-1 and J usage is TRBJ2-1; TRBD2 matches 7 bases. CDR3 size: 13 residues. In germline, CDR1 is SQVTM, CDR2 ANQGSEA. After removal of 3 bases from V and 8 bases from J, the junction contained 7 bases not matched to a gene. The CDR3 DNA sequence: TGCAGCGTTGAGGCAGGGAGGGACGATGAGCAGTTCTTC. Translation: CSVEAGRDDEQFF.

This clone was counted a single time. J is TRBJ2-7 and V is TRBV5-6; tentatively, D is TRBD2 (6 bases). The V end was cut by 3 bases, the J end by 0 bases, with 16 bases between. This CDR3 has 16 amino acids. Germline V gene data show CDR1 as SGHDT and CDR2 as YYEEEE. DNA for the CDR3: TGTGCCAGCAGCTGGACATTGGGGGGAAACTCCTACGAGCAGTACTTC. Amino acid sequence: CASSWTLGGNSYEQYF.

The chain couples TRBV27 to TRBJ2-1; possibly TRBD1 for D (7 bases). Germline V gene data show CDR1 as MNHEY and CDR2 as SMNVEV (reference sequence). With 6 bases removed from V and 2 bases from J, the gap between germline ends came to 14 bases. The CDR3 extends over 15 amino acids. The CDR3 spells CASRAGQSAYNEQFF. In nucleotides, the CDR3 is TGTGCCAGCAGGGCGGGACAGTCGGCCTACAATGAGCAGTTCTTC.

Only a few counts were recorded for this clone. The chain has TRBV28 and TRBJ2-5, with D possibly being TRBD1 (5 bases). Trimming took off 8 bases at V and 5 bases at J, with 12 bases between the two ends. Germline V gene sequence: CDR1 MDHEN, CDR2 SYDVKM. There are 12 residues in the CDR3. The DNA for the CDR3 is TGTGCCAGCGGTCAGGGCTTGGAGACCCAGTACTTC. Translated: CASGQGLETQYF.

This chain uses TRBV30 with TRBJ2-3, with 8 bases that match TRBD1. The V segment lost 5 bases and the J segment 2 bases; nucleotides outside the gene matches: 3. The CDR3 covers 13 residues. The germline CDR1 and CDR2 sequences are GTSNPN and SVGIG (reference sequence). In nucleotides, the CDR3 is TGTGCCTGGCGACAGGGGACCACAGATACGCAGTATTTT. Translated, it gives CAWRQGTTDTQYF.

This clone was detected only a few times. The CDR3 loop reads CASSSGQPVPYEQYF. The CDR3 coding sequence is TGTGCCAGCAGCTCAGGACAGCCGGTACCTTACGAGCAGTACTTC. The V call is TRBV5-6, the J call TRBJ2-7; tentative D call: TRBD1 (6 bases). The germline gives CDR1 SGHDT, CDR2 YYEEEE. This CDR3 is 15 amino acids long. The V end was cut by 3 bases, the J end by 4 bases, with 17 bases between.

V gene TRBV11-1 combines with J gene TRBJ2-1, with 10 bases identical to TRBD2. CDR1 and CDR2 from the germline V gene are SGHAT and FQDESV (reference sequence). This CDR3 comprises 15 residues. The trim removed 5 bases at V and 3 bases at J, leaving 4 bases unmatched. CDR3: CASSALAGDYNEQFF. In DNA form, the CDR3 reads TGTGCCAGCAGCGCTCTAGCGGGAGACTACAATGAGCAGTTCTTC.

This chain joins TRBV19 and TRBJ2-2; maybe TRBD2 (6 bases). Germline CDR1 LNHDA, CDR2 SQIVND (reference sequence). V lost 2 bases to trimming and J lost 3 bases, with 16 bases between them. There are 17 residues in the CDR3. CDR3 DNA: TGTGCCAGTAGTATATTTCTCGGAGGGGCGCACACCGGGGAGCTGTTTTTT. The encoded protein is CASSIFLGGAHTGELFF.

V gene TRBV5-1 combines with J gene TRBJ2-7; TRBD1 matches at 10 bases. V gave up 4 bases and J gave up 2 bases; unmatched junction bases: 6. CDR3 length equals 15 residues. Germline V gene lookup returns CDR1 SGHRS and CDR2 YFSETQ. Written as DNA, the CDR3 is TGCGCCAGCAGCCTTGGGGGGACAGGGGCCTACGAGCAGTACTTC. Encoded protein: CASSLGGTGAYEQYF. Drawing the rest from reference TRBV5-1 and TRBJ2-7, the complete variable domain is KAGVTQTPRYLIKTRGQQVTLSCSPISGHRSVSWYQQTPGQGLQFLFEYFSETQRNKGNFPGRFSGRQFSNSRSEMNVSTLELGDSALYLCASSLGGTGAYEQYFGPGTRLTVT.

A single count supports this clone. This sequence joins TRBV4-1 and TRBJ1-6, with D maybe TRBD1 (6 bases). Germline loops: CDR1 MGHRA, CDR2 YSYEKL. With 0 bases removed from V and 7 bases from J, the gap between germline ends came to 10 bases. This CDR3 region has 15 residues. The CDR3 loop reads CASSQEPGQNSPLHF. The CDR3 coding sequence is TGCGCCAGCAGCCAAGAACCGGGACAAAATTCACCCCTCCACTTT.

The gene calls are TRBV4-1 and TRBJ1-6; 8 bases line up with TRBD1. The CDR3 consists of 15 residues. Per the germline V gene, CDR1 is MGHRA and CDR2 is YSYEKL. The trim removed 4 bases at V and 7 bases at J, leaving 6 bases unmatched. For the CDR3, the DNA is TGCGCCAGCAGCCCAGGACAGGGCCTAAATTCACCCCTCCACTTT. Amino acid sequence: CASSPGQGLNSPLHF.

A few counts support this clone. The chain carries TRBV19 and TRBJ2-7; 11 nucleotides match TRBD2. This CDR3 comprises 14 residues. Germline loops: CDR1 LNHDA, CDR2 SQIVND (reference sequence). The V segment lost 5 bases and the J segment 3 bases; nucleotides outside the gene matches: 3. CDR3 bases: TGTGCCAGTAGTTTGGGACTAGCGGTCTACGAGCAGTACTTC. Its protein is CASSLGLAVYEQYF.

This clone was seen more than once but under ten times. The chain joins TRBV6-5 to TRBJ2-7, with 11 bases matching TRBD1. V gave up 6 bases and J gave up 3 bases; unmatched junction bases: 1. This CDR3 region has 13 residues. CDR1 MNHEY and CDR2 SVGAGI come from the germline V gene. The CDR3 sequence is CASRGQGDYEQYF. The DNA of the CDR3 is TGTGCCAGCAGGGGACAGGGGGACTACGAGCAGTACTTC.

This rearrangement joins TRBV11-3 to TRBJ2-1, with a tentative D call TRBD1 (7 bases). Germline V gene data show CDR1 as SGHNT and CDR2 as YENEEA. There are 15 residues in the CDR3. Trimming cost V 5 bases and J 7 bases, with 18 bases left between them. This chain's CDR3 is CASSPQGGLWNEQFF. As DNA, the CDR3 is TGTGCCAGCAGCCCCCAGGGGGGCCTCTGGAATGAGCAGTTCTTC.

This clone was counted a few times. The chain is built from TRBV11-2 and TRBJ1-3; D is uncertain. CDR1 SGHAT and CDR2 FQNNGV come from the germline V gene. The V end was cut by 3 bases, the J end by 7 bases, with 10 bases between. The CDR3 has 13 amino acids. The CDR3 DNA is TGTGCCAGCAGCTTCGATGGCTGGAACACCATATATTTT. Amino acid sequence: CASSFDGWNTIYF.